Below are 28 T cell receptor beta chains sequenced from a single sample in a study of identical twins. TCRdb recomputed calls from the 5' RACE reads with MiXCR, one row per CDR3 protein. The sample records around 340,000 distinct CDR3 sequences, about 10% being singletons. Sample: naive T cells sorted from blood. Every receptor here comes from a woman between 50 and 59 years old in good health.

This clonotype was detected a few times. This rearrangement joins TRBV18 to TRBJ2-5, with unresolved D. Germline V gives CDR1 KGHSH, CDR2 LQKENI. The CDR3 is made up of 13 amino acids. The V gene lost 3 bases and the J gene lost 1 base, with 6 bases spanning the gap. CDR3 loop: CASSPAPQETQYF. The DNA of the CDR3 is TGTGCCAGCTCACCGGCACCCCAAGAGACCCAGTACTTC.

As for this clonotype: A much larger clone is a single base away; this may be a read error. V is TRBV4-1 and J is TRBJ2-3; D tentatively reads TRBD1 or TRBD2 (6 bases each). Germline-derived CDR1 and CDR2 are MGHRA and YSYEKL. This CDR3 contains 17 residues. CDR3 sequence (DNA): TGCGCCAGCAGCCAAGATTCGAGGTCGCGGGACACAGATACGCGGTATTTT. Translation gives CASSQDSRSRDTDTRYF.

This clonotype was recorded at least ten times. CDR3 nucleotides: TGTGCCACCTTTAGCGGGAGGGTGACAGATACGCAGTATTTT. Translation: CATFSGRVTDTQYF. This chain uses TRBV2 with TRBJ2-3, with 11 bases matching TRBD2. Germline V gene sequence: CDR1 SNHLY, CDR2 FYNNEI. The CDR3 consists of 14 residues. Unmatched junction bases numbered 6, after V lost 10 bases and J lost 3 bases. Drawing the rest from reference TRBV2 and TRBJ2-3, the complete variable domain is EPEVTQTPSHQVTQMGQEVILRCVPISNHLYFYWYRQILGQKVEFLVSFYNNEISEKSEIFDDQFSVERPDGSNFTLKIRSTKLEDSAMYFCATFSGRVTDTQYFGPGTRLTVL.

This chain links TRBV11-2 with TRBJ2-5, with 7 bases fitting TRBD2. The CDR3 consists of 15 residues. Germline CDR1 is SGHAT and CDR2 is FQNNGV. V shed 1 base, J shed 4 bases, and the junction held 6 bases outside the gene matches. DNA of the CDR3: TGTGCCAGCAGCTTAGTGCGCGGGAGCGCAGAGACCCAGTACTTC. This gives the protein CASSLVRGSAETQYF.

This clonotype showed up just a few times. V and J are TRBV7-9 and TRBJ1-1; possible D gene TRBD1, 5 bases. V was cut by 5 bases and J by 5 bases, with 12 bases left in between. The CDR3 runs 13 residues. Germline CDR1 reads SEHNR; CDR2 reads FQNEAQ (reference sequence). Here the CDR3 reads CASSHDRGTEAFF. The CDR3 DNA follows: TGTGCCAGCAGCCATGACCGGGGGACTGAAGCTTTCTTT.

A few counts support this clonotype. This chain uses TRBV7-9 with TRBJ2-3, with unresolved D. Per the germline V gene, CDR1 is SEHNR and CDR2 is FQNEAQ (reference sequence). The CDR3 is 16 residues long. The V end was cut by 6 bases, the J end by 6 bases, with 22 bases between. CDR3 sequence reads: CASRQSWVGKADTQYF. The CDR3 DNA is TGTGCCAGCAGGCAAAGCTGGGTAGGGAAGGCCGATACGCAGTATTTT.

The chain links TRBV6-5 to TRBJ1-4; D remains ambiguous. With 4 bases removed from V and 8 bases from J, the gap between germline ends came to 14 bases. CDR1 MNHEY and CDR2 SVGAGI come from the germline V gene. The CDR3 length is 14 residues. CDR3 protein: CASSSPRSGEKLFF. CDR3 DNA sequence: TGTGCCAGCAGTTCTCCCCGATCGGGGGAAAAACTGTTTTTT.

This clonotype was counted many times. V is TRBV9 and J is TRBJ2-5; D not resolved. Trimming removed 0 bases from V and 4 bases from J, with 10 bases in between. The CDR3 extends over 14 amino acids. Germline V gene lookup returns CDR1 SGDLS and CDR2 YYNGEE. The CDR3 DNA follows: TGTGCCAGCAGCGTAGAGGGCATTACAGAGACCCAGTACTTC. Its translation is CASSVEGITETQYF.

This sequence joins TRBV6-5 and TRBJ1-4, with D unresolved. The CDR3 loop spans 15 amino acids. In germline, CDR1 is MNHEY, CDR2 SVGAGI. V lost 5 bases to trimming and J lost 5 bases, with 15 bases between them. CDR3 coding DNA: TGTGCCAGCAGTCCCCCGGGCGGCCCGAATGAAAAACTGTTTTTT. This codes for CASSPPGGPNEKLFF.

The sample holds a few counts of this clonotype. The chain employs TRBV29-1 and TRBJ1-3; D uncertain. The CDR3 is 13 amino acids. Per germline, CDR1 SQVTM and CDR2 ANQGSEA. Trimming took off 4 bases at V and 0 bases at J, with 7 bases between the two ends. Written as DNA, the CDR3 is TGCAGCGTTGGTTCGCCCTCTGGAAACACCATATATTTT. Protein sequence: CSVGSPSGNTIYF.

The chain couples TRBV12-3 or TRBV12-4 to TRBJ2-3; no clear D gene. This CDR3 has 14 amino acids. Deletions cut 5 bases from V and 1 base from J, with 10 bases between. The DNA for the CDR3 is TGTGCCAGCAGTCGGGCCTGGGGCACAGATACGCAGTATTTT. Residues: CASSRAWGTDTQYF.

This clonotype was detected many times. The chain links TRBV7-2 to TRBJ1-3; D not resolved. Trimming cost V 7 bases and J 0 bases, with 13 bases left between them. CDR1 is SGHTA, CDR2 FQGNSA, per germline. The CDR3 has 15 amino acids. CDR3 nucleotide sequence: TGTGCCAGCATCCTTAATCGTATCTCTGGAAACACCATATATTTT. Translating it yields CASILNRISGNTIYF.

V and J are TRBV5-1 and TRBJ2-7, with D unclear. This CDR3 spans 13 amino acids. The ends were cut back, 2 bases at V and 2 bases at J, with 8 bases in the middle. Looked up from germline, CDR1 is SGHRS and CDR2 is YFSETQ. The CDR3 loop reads CASSLTAPYEQYF. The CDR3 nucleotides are TGCGCCAGCAGCTTAACAGCTCCCTACGAGCAGTACTTC.

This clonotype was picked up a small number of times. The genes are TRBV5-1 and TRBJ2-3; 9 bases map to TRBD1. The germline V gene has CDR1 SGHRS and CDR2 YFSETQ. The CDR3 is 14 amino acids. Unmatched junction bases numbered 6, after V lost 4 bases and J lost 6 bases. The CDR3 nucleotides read TGCGCCAGCAGCGAATGGACAGGGGCGGATACGCAGTATTTT. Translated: CASSEWTGADTQYF.

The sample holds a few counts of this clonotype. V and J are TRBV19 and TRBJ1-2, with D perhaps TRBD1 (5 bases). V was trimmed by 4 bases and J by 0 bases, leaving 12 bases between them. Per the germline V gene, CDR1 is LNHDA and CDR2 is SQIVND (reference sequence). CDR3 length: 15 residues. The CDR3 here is CASSTRTPSNYGYTF. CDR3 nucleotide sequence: TGTGCCAGTAGTACGAGGACACCTTCTAACTATGGCTACACCTTC.

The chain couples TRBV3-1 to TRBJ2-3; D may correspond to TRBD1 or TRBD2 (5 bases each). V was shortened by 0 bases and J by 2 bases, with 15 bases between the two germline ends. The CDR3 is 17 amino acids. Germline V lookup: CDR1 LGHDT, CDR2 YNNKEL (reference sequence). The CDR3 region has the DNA TGTGCCAGCAGCCAAGATCCCCCGGGGCTATCCACAGATACGCAGTATTTT. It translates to CASSQDPPGLSTDTQYF.

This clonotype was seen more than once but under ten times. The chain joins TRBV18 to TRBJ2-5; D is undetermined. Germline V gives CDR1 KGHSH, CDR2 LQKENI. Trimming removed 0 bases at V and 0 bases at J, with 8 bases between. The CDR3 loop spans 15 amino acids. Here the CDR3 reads CASSPPERNQETQYF. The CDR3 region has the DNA TGTGCCAGCTCACCACCGGAAAGAAACCAAGAGACCCAGTACTTC.

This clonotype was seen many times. CDR3 amino acids: CSVDVQGVTGELFF. The CDR3 DNA is TGCAGCGTTGATGTTCAGGGAGTAACCGGGGAGCTGTTTTTT. This chain joins TRBV29-1 and TRBJ2-2; either TRBD1 or TRBD2 may supply D (5 bases each). The CDR3 covers 14 residues. Per the germline V gene, CDR1 is SQVTM and CDR2 is ANQGSEA. V was shortened by 3 bases and J by 5 bases, with 13 bases between the two germline ends.

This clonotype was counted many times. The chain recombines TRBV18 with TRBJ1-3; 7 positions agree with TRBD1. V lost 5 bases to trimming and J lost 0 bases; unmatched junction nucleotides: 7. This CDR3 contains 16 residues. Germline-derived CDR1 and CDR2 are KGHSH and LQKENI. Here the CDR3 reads CASSGTASNSGNTIYF. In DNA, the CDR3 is TGTGCCAGCTCAGGGACAGCCTCTAACTCTGGAAACACCATATATTTT.

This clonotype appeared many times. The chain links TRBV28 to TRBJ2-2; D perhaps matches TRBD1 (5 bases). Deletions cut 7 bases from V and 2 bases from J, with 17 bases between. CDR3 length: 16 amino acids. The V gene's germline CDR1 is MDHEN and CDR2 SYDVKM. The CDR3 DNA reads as TGTGCCAGCAAAGTCTTCGGACACCTTAACACCGGGGAGCTGTTTTTT. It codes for CASKVFGHLNTGELFF.

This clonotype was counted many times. The CDR3 protein is CASSLLQTSTDTQYF. DNA of the CDR3: TGCGCCAGCAGCTTACTACAGACCAGCACAGATACGCAGTATTTT. The rearrangement links TRBV5-1 to TRBJ2-3; D call uncertain. The ends were cut back, 2 bases at V and 0 bases at J, with 10 bases in the middle. The CDR3 spans 15 residues. From germline, CDR1 is SGHRS and CDR2 YFSETQ.

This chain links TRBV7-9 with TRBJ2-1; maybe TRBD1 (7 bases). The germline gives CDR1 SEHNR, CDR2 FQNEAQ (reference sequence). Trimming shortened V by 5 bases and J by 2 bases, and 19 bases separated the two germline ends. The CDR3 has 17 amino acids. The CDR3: CASSPGAGGYTYNEQFF. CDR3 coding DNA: TGTGCCAGCAGCCCTGGGGCAGGGGGGTACACCTACAATGAGCAGTTCTTC. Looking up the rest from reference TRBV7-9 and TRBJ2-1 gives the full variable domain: DTGVSQNPRHKITKRGQNVTFRCDPISEHNRLYWYRQTLGQGPEFLTYFQNEAQLEKSRLLSDRFSAERPKGSFSTLEIQRTEQGDSAMYLCASSPGAGGYTYNEQFFGPGTRLTVL.

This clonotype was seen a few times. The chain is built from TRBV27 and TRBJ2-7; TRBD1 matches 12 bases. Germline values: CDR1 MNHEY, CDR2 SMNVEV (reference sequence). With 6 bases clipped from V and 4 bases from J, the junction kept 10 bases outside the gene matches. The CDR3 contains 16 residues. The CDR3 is CASRGRGQGAFYEQYF. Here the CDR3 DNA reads TGTGCCAGCAGGGGGCGGGGACAGGGGGCATTTTACGAGCAGTACTTC.

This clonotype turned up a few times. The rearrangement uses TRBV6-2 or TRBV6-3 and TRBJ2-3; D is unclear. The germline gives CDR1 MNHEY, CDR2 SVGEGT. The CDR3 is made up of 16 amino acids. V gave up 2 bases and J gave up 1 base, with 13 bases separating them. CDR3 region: CASSYTLTPGTDTQYF. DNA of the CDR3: TGTGCCAGCAGTTACACCTTGACCCCCGGCACAGATACGCAGTATTTT.

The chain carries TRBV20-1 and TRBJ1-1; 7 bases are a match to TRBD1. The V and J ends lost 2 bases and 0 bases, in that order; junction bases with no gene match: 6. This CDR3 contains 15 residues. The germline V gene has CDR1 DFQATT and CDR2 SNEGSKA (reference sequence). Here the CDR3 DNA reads TGCAGTGCTAGACCTCCGGGACAGCTGAACACTGAAGCTTTCTTT. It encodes CSARPPGQLNTEAFF.

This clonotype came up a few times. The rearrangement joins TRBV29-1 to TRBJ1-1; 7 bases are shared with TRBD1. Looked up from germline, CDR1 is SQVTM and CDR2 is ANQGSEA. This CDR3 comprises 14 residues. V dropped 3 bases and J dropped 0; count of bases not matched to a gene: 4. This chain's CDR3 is CSVDPTGMNTEAFF. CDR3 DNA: TGCAGCGTTGACCCGACAGGGATGAACACTGAAGCTTTCTTT.

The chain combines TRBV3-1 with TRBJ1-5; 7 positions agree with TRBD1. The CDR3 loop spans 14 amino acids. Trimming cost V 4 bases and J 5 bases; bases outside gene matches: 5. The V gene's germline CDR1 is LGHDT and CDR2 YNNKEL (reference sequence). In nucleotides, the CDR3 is TGTGCCAGCAGCCCCCGGACAGGAGATCAGCCCCAGCATTTT. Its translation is CASSPRTGDQPQHF.

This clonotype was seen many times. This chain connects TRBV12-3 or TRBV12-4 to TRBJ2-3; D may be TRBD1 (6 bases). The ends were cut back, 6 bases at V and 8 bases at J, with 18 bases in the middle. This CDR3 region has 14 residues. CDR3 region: CASSPGGVPGTQYF. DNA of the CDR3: TGTGCCAGCAGCCCTGGGGGCGTACCGGGTACGCAGTATTTT.